One sample yielded the 14 T cell receptor beta chains listed below, sequenced in a study of regulatory T cells in long-lasting Graves disease. Sequencing libraries for TCR beta were prepared with iRepertoire HTBI primers and Arm-PCR of CDR3 regions. MiXCR was run by TCRdb on the multiplex PCR reads, yielding one entry per CDR3 protein. Among about 310,000 distinct CDR3 sequences listed, more than 15% were seen once. The time point was: newly diagnosed GD, antithyroid drugs for less than 3 months. Making the TCR library involved RNA that had been extracted from PBMCs. The sequenced sample was peripheral blood mononuclear cells (PBMCs), obtained at new diagnosis, from a patient treated with antithyroid drugs. Receptors originate from a female donor with Graves disease.

This clonotype was seen repeatedly, ten times or more. The chain has TRBV11-2 and TRBJ2-4; TRBD2 matches 7 bases. CDR3 length: 14 residues. Germline V CDR1 and CDR2: SGHAT, FQNNGV. V shed 3 bases, J shed 5 bases, and the junction held 4 bases outside the gene matches. CDR3 sequence: CASSFVRGENIQYF. CDR3 sequence (DNA): TGTGCCAGCAGCTTTGTACGGGGGGAAAACATTCAGTACTTC.

This chain uses TRBV20-1 with TRBJ2-1; 14 bases agree with TRBD2. The CDR3 runs 14 residues. Per germline, CDR1 DFQATT and CDR2 SNEGSKA (reference sequence). The ends lost 3 bases at V and 9 bases at J; junction bases unmatched: 4. The CDR3 region is CSASGTSGRVEQFF. In nucleotides, the CDR3 is TGCAGTGCTAGCGGGACTAGCGGGAGAGTTGAGCAGTTCTTC.

This clonotype turned up a few times. This may be a read error: a much more frequent sequence differs by one nucleotide. The rearrangement links TRBV5-8 to TRBJ2-1, with TRBD2 matching over 10 bases. From germline, CDR1 is SGHTS and CDR2 YDEGEE. The CDR3 runs 15 residues. The CDR3 sequence is CVSSLGLADYNEQFF. CDR3 DNA: TGTGTCAGCAGCCTCGGACTAGCGGACTACAATGAGCAGTTCTTC.

On this clonotype: Because the CDR3's place on the DNA is in doubt, the DNA is left out and the CDR3 is given as listed by TCRdb. The J gene is TRBJ1-3, the V gene TRBV6-1; TRBD1, as called in the table, went unchecked against the DNA. From germline, CDR1 is MNHNS and CDR2 SASEGT. The CDR3 contains 20 residues when both ends are counted. The CDR3 here is CATRVGGRGEQYFGPATIYF.

The chain couples TRBV20-1 to TRBJ2-1, with 7 bases lining up with TRBD2. This CDR3 spans 18 amino acids. The germline CDR1 and CDR2 sequences are DFQATT and SNEGSKA (reference sequence). V lost 1 base and J lost 8; bases outside the gene matches: 20. This CDR3 is CSARGTVWGREGLDEQFF. CDR3 nucleotides: TGCAGTGCTAGAGGGACCGTTTGGGGGAGGGAGGGTTTGGATGAGCAGTTCTTC.

This clonotype was picked up many times. The chain recombines TRBV12-3 or TRBV12-4 with TRBJ1-1; 7 nucleotides align to TRBD1. V lost 6 bases, J lost 3 bases, and 10 bases stayed unmatched. The CDR3 loop spans 15 amino acids. The CDR3 sequence is CASSYNRGGDTEAFF. CDR3 in DNA: TGTGCCAGCAGCTACAACAGGGGAGGTGACACTGAAGCTTTCTTT.

In its sample, this clonotype was seen a few times. CDR3 in DNA: TGTGCCAGCAGTTTGACAGGGTCGGCCTACGAGCAGTACTTC. The encoded protein is CASSLTGSAYEQYF. The chain employs TRBV28 and TRBJ2-7; 7 bases are shared with TRBD1. The germline V gene has CDR1 MDHEN and CDR2 SYDVKM. The ends lost 3 bases at V and 2 bases at J; junction bases unmatched: 4. The CDR3 contains 14 residues.

V usage is TRBV27 and J usage is TRBJ2-7; unclear D gene. This CDR3 is 15 amino acids long. V lost 2 bases and J lost 0, with 11 bases in between. The germline V gene encodes CDR1 MNHEY and CDR2 SMNVEV (reference sequence). The CDR3 region is CASSLRPDSSYEQYF. The CDR3 nucleotides read TGTGCCAGCAGTTTAAGGCCGGATAGCTCCTACGAGCAGTACTTC.

The V gene is TRBV30, the J gene TRBJ1-1; 7 bases align to TRBD1. J was trimmed by 3 bases and V by 0 bases; bases with no gene match: 4. Germline-derived CDR1 and CDR2 are GTSNPN and SVGIG (reference sequence). This CDR3 region has 14 residues. The CDR3 DNA sequence: TGTGCCTGGAGTGTAGACAGGGAGGACACTGAAGCTTTCTTT. Its translation: CAWSVDREDTEAFF. The entire variable domain, with the rest obtained from reference TRBV30 and TRBJ1-1, is as follows: SQTIHQWPATLVQPVGSPLSLECTVEGTSNPNLYWYRQAAGRGLQLLFYSVGIGQISSEVPQNLSASRPQDRQFILSSKKLLLSDSGFYLCAWSVDREDTEAFFGQGTRLTVV.

This clonotype occurred many times. V gene TRBV15 combines with J gene TRBJ1-6, with TRBD1 as a possible D gene (5 bases). The CDR3 is made up of 15 amino acids. Germline CDR1 reads LNHNV; CDR2 reads YYDKDF (reference sequence). Trimming cost V 1 base and J 9 bases, with 13 bases left between them. This chain's CDR3 is CATSRASNGGSPLHF. As DNA, the CDR3 is TGTGCCACCAGCAGAGCGTCCAACGGGGGTTCACCCCTCCACTTT.

The table lists this clonotype with a count of one. A read error likely explains this, since a far larger clone differs by one base. The V call is TRBV11-2, the J call TRBJ1-2; D perhaps matches TRBD1 (5 bases). V lost 5 bases and J lost 7, with 20 bases in between. The V gene's germline CDR1 is SGHAT and CDR2 FQNNGV. The CDR3 has 15 amino acids. The CDR3 coding sequence is TGTGCCAGCAGCATCGGACACGCGGAAACCTCTGGCTACACCTTC. It specifies CASSIGHAETSGYTF.

Many counts were recorded for this clonotype. The chain combines TRBV24-1 with TRBJ2-3; D unclear. CDR1 is KGHDR and CDR2 is SFDVKD in the germline V gene. This CDR3 contains 17 residues. V was shortened by 1 base and J by 2 bases, with 15 bases between the two germline ends. The CDR3 DNA sequence: TGTGCCACCAGTGATTTTGGGCCGATGGCCTCCACAGATACGCAGTATTTT. Its translation is CATSDFGPMASTDTQYF.

This clonotype was observed many times. This chain links TRBV25-1 with TRBJ1-5; D gene ambiguous. Germline loops: CDR1 MGHDK, CDR2 SYGVNS. The length of the CDR3 is 14 residues. V was trimmed by 3 bases and J by 0 bases, leaving 6 bases between them. The CDR3, as DNA: TGTGCCAGCAGTGATGAGGATAGCAATCAGCCCCAGCATTTT. It translates to CASSDEDSNQPQHF.

This clonotype was detected a few times. Since a much larger clone is just one base distant, this may be a read error. Because the CDR3 is missing its conserved closing phenylalanine or tryptophan, this is likely a read error. This chain uses TRBV19 with TRBJ1-5, with D uncertain. The V and J ends lost 4 bases and 7 bases respectively, with 11 bases between them. Looked up from germline, CDR1 is LNHDA and CDR2 is SQIVND (reference sequence). The CDR3 extends over 13 amino acids. Here the CDR3 DNA reads TGTGCCAGTAGTACGGCCCAAGTACAGCCCCAGCATCTT. This sequence encodes CASSTAQVQPQHL.